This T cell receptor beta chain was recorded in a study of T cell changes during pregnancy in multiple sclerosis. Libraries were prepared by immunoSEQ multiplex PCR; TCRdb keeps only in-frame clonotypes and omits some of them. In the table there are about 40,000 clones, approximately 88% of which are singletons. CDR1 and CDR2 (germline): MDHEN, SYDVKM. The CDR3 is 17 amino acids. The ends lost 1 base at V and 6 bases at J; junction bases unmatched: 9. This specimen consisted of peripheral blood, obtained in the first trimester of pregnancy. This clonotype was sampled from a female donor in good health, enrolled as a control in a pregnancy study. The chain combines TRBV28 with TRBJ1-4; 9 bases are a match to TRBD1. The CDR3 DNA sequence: TGTGCCAGCAGTTTATACCGGGGACAGGGCGTATATGAAAAACTGTTTTTT. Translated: CASSLYRGQGVYEKLFF. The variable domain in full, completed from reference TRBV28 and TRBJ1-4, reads DVKVTQSSRYLVKRTGEKVFLECVQDMDHENMFWYRQDPGLGLRLIYFSYDVKMKEKGDIPEGYSVSREKKERFSLILESASTNQTSMYLCASSLYRGQGVYEKLFFGSGTQLSVL.